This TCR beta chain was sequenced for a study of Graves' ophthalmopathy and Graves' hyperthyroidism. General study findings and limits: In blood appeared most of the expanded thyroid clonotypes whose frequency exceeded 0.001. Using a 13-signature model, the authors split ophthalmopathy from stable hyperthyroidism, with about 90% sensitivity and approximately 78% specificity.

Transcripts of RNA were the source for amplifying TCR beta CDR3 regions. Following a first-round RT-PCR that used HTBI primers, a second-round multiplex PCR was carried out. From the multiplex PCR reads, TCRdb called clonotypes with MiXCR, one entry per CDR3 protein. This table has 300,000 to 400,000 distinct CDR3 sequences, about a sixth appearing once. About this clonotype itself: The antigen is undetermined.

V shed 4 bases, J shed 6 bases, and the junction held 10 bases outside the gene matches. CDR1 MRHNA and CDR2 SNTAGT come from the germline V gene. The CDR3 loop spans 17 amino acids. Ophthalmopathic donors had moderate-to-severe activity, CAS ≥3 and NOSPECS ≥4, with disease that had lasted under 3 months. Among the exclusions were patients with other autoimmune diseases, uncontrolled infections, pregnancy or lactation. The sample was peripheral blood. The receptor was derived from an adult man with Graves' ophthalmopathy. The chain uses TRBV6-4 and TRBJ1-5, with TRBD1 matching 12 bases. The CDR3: CASSARGTGGEGQPQHF. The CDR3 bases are TGTGCCAGCAGTGCTCGGGGGACAGGGGGCGAAGGTCAGCCCCAGCATTTT.